These 27 T cell receptor beta chains were all obtained from the same sample, sequenced in a study of blood T cell repertoires in COVID-19. This table comes from immunoSEQ multiplex PCR, and its TCRdb copy is limited to in-frame clones, with some not included. The table includes under 250,000 clones, over 75% detected once. Sequencing was carried out using peripheral blood. The receptors come from a man aged 25-40 years who had recovered from COVID-19.

The chain has TRBV9 and TRBJ1-3, with D unresolved. The V gene's germline CDR1 is SGDLS and CDR2 YYNGEE. The CDR3 runs to 15 residues. The V gene lost 0 bases and the J gene lost 0 bases, with 7 bases spanning the gap. The CDR3 DNA sequence: TGTGCCAGCAGCGTAGAGATGAGCTCTGGAAACACCATATATTTT. It encodes CASSVEMSSGNTIYF. Drawing the rest from reference TRBV9 and TRBJ1-3, the complete variable domain is DSGVTQTPKHLITATGQRVTLRCSPRSGDLSVYWYQQSLDQGLQFLIQYYNGEERAKGNILERFSAQQFPDLHSELNLSSLELGDSALYFCASSVEMSSGNTIYFGEGSWLTVV.

The rearrangement uses TRBV5-1 and TRBJ2-7; TRBD2 agrees at 12 bases. The CDR3 is 14 residues long. The germline V gene encodes CDR1 SGHRS and CDR2 YFSETQ. The junction had 1 base not matched to a gene; V was cut back by 4 bases and J by 2 bases. CDR3 loop: CASSGLAGTYEQYF. CDR3 in DNA: TGCGCCAGCAGCGGACTAGCGGGGACCTACGAGCAGTACTTC.

The chain is built from TRBV28 and TRBJ2-5; TRBD2 agrees at 7 bases. V gave up 3 bases and J gave up 6 bases; unmatched junction bases: 4. CDR1 and CDR2 (germline): MDHEN, SYDVKM. The CDR3 has 13 amino acids. Here the CDR3 reads CASSLSGGQTQYF. In DNA, the CDR3 is TGTGCCAGCAGTTTGTCGGGAGGACAGACCCAGTACTTC.

To note about this clone: Other DNA sequences from this sample encode an identical CDR3 as well. V gene TRBV15 combines with J gene TRBJ1-4, with 8 bases identical to TRBD1. The CDR3 is 15 amino acids. CDR1 LNHNV and CDR2 YYDKDF come from the germline V gene (reference sequence). V dropped 1 base and J dropped 8; count of bases not matched to a gene: 6. DNA for the CDR3: TGTGCCACCAGCAGAGGCGGACAGGGAGGCGAAAAACTGTTTTTT. Translated, it gives CATSRGGQGGEKLFF.

The gene calls are TRBV14 and TRBJ1-2; 8 bases are shared with TRBD1. Germline V gene sequence: CDR1 SGHDN, CDR2 FVKESK. Losses at the gene ends were 1 base for V and 7 bases for J; bases not matched to a gene: 5. This CDR3 comprises 14 residues. In nucleotides, the CDR3 is TGTGCCAGCAGCCAAGGGCGACAGGGGTTTGGCTACACCTTC. Amino acids: CASSQGRQGFGYTF. The whole variable domain, remainder taken from reference TRBV14 and TRBJ1-2, is EAGVTQFPSHSVIEKGQTVTLRCDPISGHDNLYWYRRVMGKEIKFLLHFVKESKQDESGMPNNRFLAERTGGTYSTLKVQPAELEDSGVYFCASSQGRQGFGYTFGSGTRLTVV.

This chain uses TRBV4-1 with TRBJ2-3; 12 bases map to TRBD2. The CDR3 runs 16 residues. V gave up 8 bases and J gave up 2 bases; unmatched junction bases: 8. The germline gives CDR1 MGHRA, CDR2 YSYEKL. As DNA, the CDR3 is TGCGCCAGCCGAATCCGACTAGCGGGGGCCACAGATACGCAGTATTTT. This encodes CASRIRLAGATDTQYF.

On this clone: Other DNA sequences in this specimen translate into the identical CDR3. The chain is built from TRBV3-1 (or the pseudogene TRBV3-2) and TRBJ1-1, with D possibly being TRBD1 (5 bases). Germline CDR1 is LGHDT and CDR2 is YNNKEL (reference sequence). This CDR3 comprises 14 residues. The V and J ends lost 0 bases and 4 bases respectively, with 9 bases between them. The CDR3 loop is CASSQDLGGTEAFF. The CDR3 nucleotides read TGTGCCAGCAGCCAAGATCTCGGGGGCACTGAAGCTTTCTTT.

Regarding this clone: The identical CDR3 is also encoded by other nucleotide sequences in the sample. The rearrangement uses TRBV19 and TRBJ1-6, with TRBD1 matching over 7 bases. After removal of 9 bases from V and 7 bases from J, the junction contained 6 bases not matched to a gene. The CDR3 sequence is 13 residues long. Germline assignment: CDR1 LNHDA and CDR2 SQIVND (reference sequence). CDR3 sequence: CASRTGLNSPLHF. The CDR3 DNA follows: TGTGCCAGCCGGACAGGTTTAAATTCACCCCTCCACTTT.

The CDR3 is CASSLDSGFTEAFF. The CDR3 nucleotides are TGCGCCAGCAGCTTGGATTCGGGGTTCACTGAAGCTTTCTTT. The chain couples TRBV5-1 to TRBJ1-1, with unresolved D. This CDR3 region has 14 residues. Germline CDR1 reads SGHRS; CDR2 reads YFSETQ. Deletions cut 0 bases from V and 4 bases from J, with 10 bases between.

The chain is built from TRBV5-1 and TRBJ1-1; D gene uncertain. The CDR3 consists of 12 residues. Per germline, CDR1 SGHRS and CDR2 YFSETQ. Trimming removed 4 bases at V and 3 bases at J, with 7 bases between. DNA of the CDR3: TGCGCCAGCAGCAGGAGGGACACTGAAGCTTTCTTT. This sequence encodes CASSRRDTEAFF.

The chain carries TRBV6-6 and TRBJ1-2; D call uncertain. The germline V gene has CDR1 MNHNY and CDR2 SVGAGI (reference sequence). Trimming removed 4 bases at V and 3 bases at J, with 15 bases between. The CDR3 covers 15 residues. This CDR3 reads CASSLSGRDDYGYTF. The CDR3 DNA sequence: TGTGCCAGCAGTTTAAGCGGACGGGATGACTATGGCTACACCTTC.

This clone was recorded only once. The chain is built from TRBV12-2 and TRBJ2-5; the table's D gene call, TRBD2, was not cross checked with the DNA. TRBV12-2 is classified as a pseudogene. The CDR3 has 15 amino acids. CDR3 sequence reads: CASRGEVREQETQYF. The CDR3 bases are TGTGCAAGTCGCGGAGAGGTCCGGGAACAAGAGACCCAGTACTTC.

The gene calls are TRBV13 and TRBJ1-6, with unresolved D. There are 14 residues in the CDR3. Looked up from germline, CDR1 is PRHDT and CDR2 is FYEKMQ (reference sequence). V was trimmed by 0 bases and J by 7 bases, leaving 7 bases between them. The CDR3 sequence: CASSLGTPNSPLHF. The CDR3 DNA reads TGTGCCAGCAGCTTAGGGACACCGAATTCACCCCTCCACTTT.

The chain combines TRBV9 with TRBJ2-1; 7 bases map to TRBD1. Trimming at V came to 6 bases and at J to 2 bases, leaving 8 bases not matched to a gene. CDR1 and CDR2 (germline): SGDLS, YYNGEE. CDR3 length equals 15 residues. The CDR3 region is CASNREGAAYNEQFF. As DNA, the CDR3 is TGTGCCAGCAACCGAGAGGGGGCGGCCTACAATGAGCAGTTCTTC.

This sequence joins TRBV19 and TRBJ2-3; possible D gene TRBD2, 5 bases. V was cut by 6 bases and J by 1 base, with 11 bases left in between. The CDR3 spans 14 residues. Per the germline V gene, CDR1 is LNHDA and CDR2 is SQIVND (reference sequence). CDR3 in amino acids: CASSLRGGTDTQYF. The CDR3 DNA is TGTGCCAGTAGCCTCCGGGGAGGCACAGATACGCAGTATTTT.

This chain uses TRBV15 with TRBJ2-6; D possibly corresponds to TRBD1 (5 bases). The CDR3 runs to 15 residues. V was cut by 8 bases and J by 1 base, with 12 bases left in between. CDR1 LNHNV and CDR2 YYDKDF come from the germline V gene (reference sequence). CDR3 in amino acids: CATALDKSGANVLTF. The CDR3 DNA reads TGTGCCACCGCACTGGACAAATCTGGGGCCAACGTCCTGACTTTC.

The chain combines TRBV12-3 or TRBV12-4 with TRBJ2-7; possible D gene TRBD1, 5 bases. The CDR3 extends over 13 amino acids. Trimming took off 8 bases at V and 4 bases at J, with 15 bases between the two ends. The CDR3 is CASSQAVLYEQYF. The CDR3 nucleotides read TGTGCCAGCTCACAGGCAGTGTTGTACGAGCAGTACTTC.

This chain connects TRBV28 to TRBJ2-5; the match to TRBD1 covers 10 bases. CDR3 length: 13 amino acids. Unmatched junction bases numbered 5, after V lost 8 bases and J lost 5 bases. Germline-derived CDR1 and CDR2 are MDHEN and SYDVKM. CDR3 region: CASRTGGGETQYF. CDR3 bases: TGTGCCAGCCGGACAGGGGGAGGGGAGACCCAGTACTTC.

The V and J genes are TRBV20-1 and TRBJ1-1; D is uncertain. V was cut by 6 bases and J by 5 bases, with 10 bases left in between. CDR1 and CDR2 from the germline V gene are DFQATT and SNEGSKA (reference sequence). The CDR3 consists of 11 residues. The CDR3 protein is CSAPERTEAFF. The CDR3 nucleotides are TGCAGTGCCCCCGAGAGGACTGAAGCTTTCTTT.

V usage is TRBV20-1 and J usage is TRBJ1-2; D uncertain. CDR1 and CDR2 from the germline V gene are DFQATT and SNEGSKA (reference sequence). The CDR3 runs 11 residues. The V end lost 6 bases, the J end lost 4 bases, and 9 bases lay between the germline ends. The CDR3 sequence is CSAAGSYGYTF. For the CDR3, the DNA is TGCAGTGCGGCCGGGAGCTATGGCTACACCTTC.

The genes are TRBV5-1 and TRBJ2-7; 9 bases line up with TRBD2. Looked up from germline, CDR1 is SGHRS and CDR2 is YFSETQ. The CDR3 has 13 residues. V was pared by 5 bases and J by 3 bases, with 3 bases of the junction left unmatched. The CDR3 here is CASSGSGGYEQYF. CDR3 bases: TGCGCCAGCAGTGGTAGCGGGGGCTACGAGCAGTACTTC.

In this sample, this clone turned up once. The chain combines TRBV9 with TRBJ2-3, with 9 bases fitting TRBD2. J was trimmed by 4 bases and V by 0 bases; bases with no gene match: 3. Germline values: CDR1 SGDLS, CDR2 YYNGEE. CDR3 size: 15 residues. The CDR3 sequence is CASSVGGGAPDTQYF. The CDR3 region has the DNA TGTGCCAGCAGCGTAGGCGGGGGGGCGCCAGATACGCAGTATTTT.

The rearrangement joins TRBV7-9 to TRBJ1-1, with TRBD1 as a possible D gene (6 bases). Trimming removed 6 bases from V and 8 bases from J, with 13 bases in between. Germline loops: CDR1 SEHNR, CDR2 FQNEAQ (reference sequence). The CDR3 loop spans 12 amino acids. The CDR3 region has the DNA TGTGCCAGCAGTCGCGGACAGAACGAAGCTTTCTTT. It translates to CASSRGQNEAFF.

This rearrangement joins TRBV5-4 to TRBJ1-1; D not certain. The V end was cut by 4 bases, the J end by 0 bases, with 10 bases between. The germline CDR1 and CDR2 sequences are SGHNT and YYREEE (reference sequence). The CDR3 totals 14 residues. CDR3 nucleotide sequence: TGTGCCAGCAGCCGAGGTCAGATGAACACTGAAGCTTTCTTT. It is translated as CASSRGQMNTEAFF.

The rearrangement uses TRBV4-1 and TRBJ2-5, with 8 bases matching TRBD2. This CDR3 has 16 amino acids. Trimming removed 0 bases from V and 3 bases from J; junction bases left unmatched: 6. Germline V gene data show CDR1 as MGHRA and CDR2 as YSYEKL. The CDR3 nucleotides read TGCGCCAGCAGCCAAGATCGCGGCGGGGGGAAAGAGACCCAGTACTTC. Translating it yields CASSQDRGGGKETQYF.

The chain links TRBV5-4 to TRBJ2-2; tentative D call: TRBD1 (6 bases). CDR1 is SGHNT, CDR2 YYREEE, per germline (reference sequence). Trimming removed 0 bases from V and 6 bases from J, with 18 bases in between. The CDR3 has 17 residues. CDR3 bases: TGTGCCAGCAGCTTGGCGACTGGGGGCGGTGTATCCGGGGAGCTGTTTTTT. Protein sequence: CASSLATGGGVSGELFF. The full variable domain, completed using reference TRBV5-4 and TRBJ2-2, is ETGVTQSPTHLIKTRGQQVTLRCSSQSGHNTVSWYQQALGQGPQFIFQYYREEENGRGNFPPRFSGLQFPNYSSELNVNALELDDSALYLCASSLATGGGVSGELFFGEGSRLTVL.

The V and J genes are TRBV6-1 and TRBJ2-7; TRBD1 matches at 8 bases. This CDR3 comprises 17 residues. With V trimmed by 8 bases and J by 0 bases, 15 bases remained unmatched. Germline-derived CDR1 and CDR2 are MNHNS and SASEGT. The CDR3 spells CASGGTGPELYSYEQYF. Written as DNA, the CDR3 is TGTGCCAGCGGTGGGACAGGCCCCGAATTATACTCCTACGAGCAGTACTTC.